What follows describes a single T cell receptor beta chain. Its antigen is currently unknown. Only CD45RO-negative cells positively selected for CCR7 counted as naive CD8 cells, so terminally differentiated effector memory CD45RA+ cells were excluded. Participating donors were healthy, HIV-negative adults free of recent acute infections or vaccinations. Germline V gene data show CDR1 as SEHNR and CDR2 as FQNEAQ (reference sequence). The CDR3 consists of 15 residues. Trimming cost V 3 bases and J 1 base; bases outside gene matches: 3. The authors ran the assay at deep level. For each subset, genomic DNA was distributed in equal portions over several immunoSEQ plates. The protocol was immunoSEQ multiplex PCR, while the TCRdb copy is restricted to in-frame clones and leaves out a portion. Of about 2.1 million clones in the sample, just under 95% were seen once. This entry belongs to a study of shared clonotypes between healthy human individuals.

Findings and caveats of the study: Roughly 5% of naive CD4 clonotypes were shared across a handful of donors.

The specimen sequenced was naive CD8+ T cells from PBMCs. This TCR was recovered from a man between 18 and 29 years old in good health. Some clones in this sample may be carry-over from other donors' samples. The chain has TRBV7-9 and TRBJ1-5; TRBD1 matches at 7 bases. The CDR3, as DNA: TGTGCCAGCAGCTTCGAGGGGGCCAGCAATCAGCCCCAGCATTTT. As protein: CASSFEGASNQPQHF.